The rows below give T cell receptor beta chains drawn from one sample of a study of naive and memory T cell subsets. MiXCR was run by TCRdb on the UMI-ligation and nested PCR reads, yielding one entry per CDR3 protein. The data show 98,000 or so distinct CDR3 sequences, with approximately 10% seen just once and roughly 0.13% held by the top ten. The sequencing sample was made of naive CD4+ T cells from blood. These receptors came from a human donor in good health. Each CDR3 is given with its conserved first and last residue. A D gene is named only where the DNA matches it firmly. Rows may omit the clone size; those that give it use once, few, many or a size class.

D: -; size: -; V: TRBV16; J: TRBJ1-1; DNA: TGTGCCAGCAGCCTACCCGGGGCAGCCAACACTGAAGCTTTCTTT; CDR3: CASSLPGAANTEAFF
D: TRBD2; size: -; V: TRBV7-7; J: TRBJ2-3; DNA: TGTGCCAGCAGCCCTAACCTAGCGGGTTTCACAGATACGCAGTATTTT; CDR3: CASSPNLAGFTDTQYF
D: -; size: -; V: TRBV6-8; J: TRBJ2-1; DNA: TGTGCCAGCATCCCCCCCGGGAAAACTTCAACCAATGAGCAGTTCTTC; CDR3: CASIPPGKTSTNEQFF
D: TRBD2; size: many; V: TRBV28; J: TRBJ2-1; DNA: TGTGCCAGCATCGGGAGCGGGGGGGCATATGAGCAGTTCTTC; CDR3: CASIGSGGAYEQFF
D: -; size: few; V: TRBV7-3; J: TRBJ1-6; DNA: TGTGCCAGCAGCTTAAAAAACGGTTATAATTCACCCCTCCACTTT; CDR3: CASSLKNGYNSPLHF
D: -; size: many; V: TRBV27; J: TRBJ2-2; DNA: TGTGCCAGCAGTTTATTCCCTAGCGCTGCGAACACCGGGGAGCTGTTTTTT; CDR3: CASSLFPSAANTGELFF
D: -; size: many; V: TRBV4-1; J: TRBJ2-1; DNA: TGCGCCAGCAGTTCCGGACAGTACCTAAATGAGCAGTTCTTC; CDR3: CASSSGQYLNEQFF
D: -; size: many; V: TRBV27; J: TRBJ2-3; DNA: TGTGCCAGCAGTTTATTCTGGACAGATACGCAGTATTTT; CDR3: CASSLFWTDTQYF
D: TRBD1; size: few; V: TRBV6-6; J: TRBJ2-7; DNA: TGTGCCAGCAGGCCGGACAGGGACGAGCAGTACTTC; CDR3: CASRPDRDEQYF
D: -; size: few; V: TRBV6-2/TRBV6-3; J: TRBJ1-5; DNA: TGTGCCAGCAGTTACTCAGGCGTTATCCAGCCCCAGCATTTT; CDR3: CASSYSGVIQPQHF
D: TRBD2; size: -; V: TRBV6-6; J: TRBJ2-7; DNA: TGTGCCAGCACCGAGGAGCGGGGTAACGAGCAGTACTTC; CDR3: CASTEERGNEQYF
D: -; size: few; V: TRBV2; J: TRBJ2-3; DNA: TGTGCCAGCAGTGTAGCGGTTAGGTGGGGACTCGACACAGATACGCAGTATTTT; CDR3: CASSVAVRWGLDTDTQYF
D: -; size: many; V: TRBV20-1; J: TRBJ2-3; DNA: TGCAGTGCTAGAGATCGAAACTTTGATACGCAGTATTTT; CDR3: CSARDRNFDTQYF
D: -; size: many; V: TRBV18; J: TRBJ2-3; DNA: TGTGCCAGCTCACCACCTGGTCTAGCCCCCCCCGGGACAGATACGCAGTATTTT; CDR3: CASSPPGLAPPGTDTQYF
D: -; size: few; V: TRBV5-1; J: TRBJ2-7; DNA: TGCGCCAGCAGCCATGGGGATGGACAAATATTGGACGAGCAGTACTTC; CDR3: CASSHGDGQILDEQYF
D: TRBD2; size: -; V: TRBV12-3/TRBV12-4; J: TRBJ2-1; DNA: TGTGCCAGCACCCTGATTGGGGTAGCGGGAGGTGAGCAGTTCTTC; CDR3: CASTLIGVAGGEQFF